These 10 T cell receptor beta chains share one sample of origin, sequenced in a study of tumor and adjacent non-tumor tissue in lung cancer. This sample's RNA came from whole unsorted tissue. TCRbeta libraries were built with three rounds of nested PCR, modified from ARM-PCR. TCRdb fed the multiplex PCR reads into MiXCR, producing one record per CDR3 protein. The table has over 130,000 distinct CDR3 sequences, 66% seen once. Sequenced material: lung tumor tissue. All receptors come from a man aged 55 to 70 with small cell lung cancer.

Note on this clonotype: Relative to the germline gene, one junction end is altered; a read error may explain this. V is TRBV5-6 and J is TRBJ2-5; D gene unclear. Germline values: CDR1 SGHDT, CDR2 YYEEEE. The CDR3 runs to 14 residues. Here the CDR3 reads CASNLELRGETQYF. CDR3 nucleotides: TGTGCCAGCAACTTGGAGTTGCGAGGAGAGACCCAGTACTTC. Variable domain in full (rest from reference TRBV5-6 and TRBJ2-5): DAGVTQSPTHLIKTRGQQVTLRCSPKSGHDTVSWYQQALGQGPQFIFQYYEEEERQRGNFPDRFSGHQFPNYSSELNVNALLLGDSALYLCASNLELRGETQYFGPGTRLLVL.

With regard to this clonotype: The conserved phenylalanine or tryptophan is not found at the CDR3 terminus, so this likely reflects a read error. This chain uses TRBV11-2 with TRBJ2-3, with 10 bases identical to TRBD2. CDR1 SGHAT and CDR2 FQNNGV come from the germline V gene. CDR3 length equals 17 residues. V lost 5 bases, J lost 2 bases, and 10 bases stayed unmatched. Written as DNA, the CDR3 is TGTGCCAGCAGCCATTCCCTAGCGGGAGTAACCACAGATACGCAGTATCTT. Translation gives CASSHSLAGVTTDTQYL.

This clonotype appeared many times. The V call is TRBV6-6, the J call TRBJ2-1; 8 nucleotides align to TRBD1. The germline V gene encodes CDR1 MNHNY and CDR2 SVGAGI (reference sequence). V gave up 8 bases and J gave up 4 bases; unmatched junction bases: 7. The CDR3 has 14 amino acids. CDR3 protein: CASYKGQAYNEQFF. CDR3 bases: TGTGCCAGCTATAAGGGACAGGCGTACAATGAGCAGTTCTTC.

This clonotype was seen once. The junction departs from germline at one end; a sequencing error may be responsible. The gene calls are TRBV6-1 and TRBJ1-1, with a possible D match to TRBD1 (6 bases). Germline CDR1 MNHNS, CDR2 SASEGT. The CDR3 spans 15 residues. This CDR3 is CDSGEQGWMNTEAFF. CDR3 coding DNA: TGTGACTCGGGGGAACAGGGCTGGATGAATACTGAAGCTTTCTTT.

Comment on this clonotype: A read error may account for a junction end that differs from germline. The gene calls are TRBV12-3 or TRBV12-4 and TRBJ2-2; D possibly corresponds to TRBD2 (5 bases). The CDR3 sequence is 12 residues long. CDR3 residues: CASSRLTGERFF. The CDR3 DNA follows: TGTGCCAGCAGCAGACTCACCGGGGAGCGGTTTTTT.

About this clonotype itself: Since a much larger clone is just one base distant, this may be a read error. V is TRBV29-1 and J is TRBJ2-1; tentative D call: TRBD2 (6 bases). The CDR3 loop spans 14 amino acids. The V end was cut by 7 bases, the J end by 2 bases, with 15 bases between. Germline V gives CDR1 SQVTM, CDR2 ANQGSEA. CDR3 in DNA: TGCAGCGCTGGCGGTAGCGGACCCTACAATGAGCAGTTCTTC. This sequence encodes CSAGGSGPYNEQFF.

A word on this clonotype: One base away lies a much larger clone, so this may be a sequencing read error. The chain uses TRBV4-2 and TRBJ2-7; 12 bases are a match to TRBD2. Germline CDR1 LGHNA, CDR2 YNFKEQ. This CDR3 comprises 17 residues. The CDR3 DNA reads as TGTGCCATCAGCCGAGGAAGGACTAGCGGGGACTCCTACGAGCAGTACTTC. The encoded protein is CAISRGRTSGDSYEQYF.

The chain employs TRBV4-2 and TRBJ2-1, with D possibly TRBD2 on 6 matching bases. V shed 2 bases and J shed 1 base, with 12 bases lying between them. The CDR3 spans 16 residues. Germline V gene sequence: CDR1 LGHNA, CDR2 YNFKEQ. In nucleotides, the CDR3 is TGTGCCAGCAGCCAAAACGCTAGCGCTTCCTACAATGAGCAGTTCTTC. This codes for CASSQNASASYNEQFF.

In regard to this clonotype: The germline gene is not matched at one end of the junction; a read error may be the cause. V is TRBV6-5 and J is TRBJ2-3, with 9 bases matching TRBD2. The CDR3 consists of 18 residues. CDR1 and CDR2 (germline): MNHEY, SVGAGI. CDR3 bases: TGTGCCAGCAGTACCTTAACTAGCGGGCCCCAGAGGACAGATACACAGTATTTT. Its protein product is CASSTLTSGPQRTDTQYF.

In its sample, this clonotype was seen many times. The J gene is TRBJ2-5, the V gene TRBV11-3; D not certain. Per germline, CDR1 SGHNT and CDR2 YENEEA. The CDR3 sequence is 13 residues long. V dropped 1 base and J dropped 3 bases, with 6 bases sitting between them. The CDR3 coding sequence is TGTGCCAGCAGCTTAGGGCGCAAAGAGACCCAGTACTTC. Residues: CASSLGRKETQYF.